The present TCR beta chain was sequenced within a study of OX40 agonist ivuxolimab in advanced cancers. The table came from immunoSEQ multiplex PCR; TCRdb's copy has only in-frame clones and leaves some out. The sample includes some 68,000 clones, about 87% of them seen just once. The CDR3 is 16 residues long. Trimming at V came to 4 bases and at J to 7 bases, leaving 15 bases not matched to a gene. CDR1 is SGHNT, CDR2 YYREEE, per germline (reference sequence). The chain uses TRBV5-4 and TRBJ2-7; TRBD1 agrees at 9 bases. The source of this sequence is an adult with an advanced solid tumor such as melanoma, head and neck, liver or kidney cancer. The sequencing used CD4+ or CD8+ T cells sorted from blood, collected in a trial of the OX40 agonist ivuxolimab. CDR3 bases: TGTGCCAGCAGCCCCCACTCGACAGGGGGTGGTAATGAGCAGTACTTC. The encoded protein is CASSPHSTGGGNEQYF.